This T cell receptor (beta chain) was captured by sequencing in a study of PD-L1 blockade in urothelial cancer. This clone has a handful of counts. Patients were diagnosed with urothelial carcinoma, either locally advanced or metastatic. This CDR3 has 12 amino acids. Germline V gene data show CDR1 as SGHAT and CDR2 as FQNNGV. J lost 6 bases, V lost 8 bases, and 6 bases had no gene match. Libraries were prepared by immunoSEQ multiplex PCR; TCRdb keeps only in-frame clonotypes and omits some of them. This sample has 70,000 to 85,000 clones, with 84% found just once. The sample in question was PBMCs, obtained around atezolizumab (anti-PD-L1) treatment. This clonotype was obtained from a man between 65 and 85 years old with urothelial cancer. The chain is built from TRBV11-2 and TRBJ2-7; 8 bases map to TRBD2. The CDR3 DNA follows: TGTGCCAGCGGACAGCGGGAGAGCGAGCAGTACTTC. It encodes CASGQRESEQYF.